A single sample gave rise to the 3 T cell receptor beta chains below, sequenced in a study of blood T cell repertoires in COVID-19. This table comes from immunoSEQ multiplex PCR, and its TCRdb copy is limited to in-frame clones, with some not included. This table has 80,000 to 95,000 clones, over 70% appearing once. The sequenced sample consisted of peripheral blood. These TCRs come from a woman between 45 and 60 years old with acute or convalescent COVID-19.

The chain uses TRBV3-1 (or the pseudogene TRBV3-2) and TRBJ2-2, with D perhaps matching TRBD1 (6 bases). V was clipped by 5 bases and J by 10 bases, with 11 bases between them. The germline V gene has CDR1 LGHDT and CDR2 YNNKEL (reference sequence). The CDR3 sequence is 12 residues long. The CDR3 loop is CASSVYREELFF. CDR3 DNA: TGTGCCAGCAGCGTATACAGGGAGGAGCTGTTTTTT.

The chain has TRBV5-1 and TRBJ2-2; weak D call: TRBD2 (6 bases). V was trimmed by 5 bases and J by 0 bases, leaving 11 bases between them. The CDR3 extends over 15 amino acids. Germline-derived CDR1 and CDR2 are SGHRS and YFSETQ. The CDR3 DNA is TGCGCCAGCAGGGATGGCGGGGCGAACACCGGGGAGCTGTTTTTT. Its protein is CASRDGGANTGELFF.

Only one count was recorded for this clone. J is TRBJ1-2 and V is TRBV7-2; TRBD1 might be the D (6 bases). Germline CDR1 SGHTA, CDR2 FQGNSA. V gave up 1 base and J gave up 6 bases, with 12 bases separating them. The CDR3 contains 14 residues. CDR3 loop: CASSLGSGANGYTF. In DNA, the CDR3 is TGTGCCAGCAGCTTAGGGTCAGGGGCTAATGGCTACACCTTC.